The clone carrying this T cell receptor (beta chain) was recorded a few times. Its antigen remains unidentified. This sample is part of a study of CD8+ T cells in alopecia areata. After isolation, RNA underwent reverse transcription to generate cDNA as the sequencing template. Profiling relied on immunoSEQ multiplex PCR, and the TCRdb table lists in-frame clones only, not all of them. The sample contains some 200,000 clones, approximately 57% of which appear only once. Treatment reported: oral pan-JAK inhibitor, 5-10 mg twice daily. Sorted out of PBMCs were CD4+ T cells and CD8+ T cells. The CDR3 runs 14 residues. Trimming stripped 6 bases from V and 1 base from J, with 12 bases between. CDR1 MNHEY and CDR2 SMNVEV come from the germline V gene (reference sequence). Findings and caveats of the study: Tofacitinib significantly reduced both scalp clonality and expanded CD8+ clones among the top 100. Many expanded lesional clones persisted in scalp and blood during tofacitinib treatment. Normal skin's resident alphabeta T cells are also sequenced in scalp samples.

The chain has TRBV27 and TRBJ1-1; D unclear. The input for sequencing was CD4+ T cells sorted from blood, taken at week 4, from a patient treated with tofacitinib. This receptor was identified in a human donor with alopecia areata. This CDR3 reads CASRHGVENTEAFF. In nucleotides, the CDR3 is TGTGCCAGCAGGCATGGAGTAGAGAACACTGAAGCTTTCTTT.